This T cell receptor (beta chain) was found in a study of blood T cells in healthy people across ages. The CDR3 has 14 residues. Germline CDR1 is SEHNR and CDR2 is FQNEAQ (reference sequence). In this sample, this clonotype turned up once. Next came a second PCR, run for about 6 to 12 cycles, which used a sample-barcoded 5' primer along with a J-beta primer mix. MiXCR, run by TCRdb on the 5' RACE reads, gives a single entry per CDR3 protein. This table holds 910,000 or so distinct CDR3 sequences, roughly 50% found once. The rearrangement links TRBV7-9 to TRBJ2-1; D unclear. The J call may be wrong; the DNA end is better matched by TRBJ2-7. The source of this sequence is a woman aged 60-70 years in good health. Source material: blood. The CDR3 nucleotides read TGTGCCAGCAGCTTTGTCCCGGCCTACAATGAGCAGTACTTC. It yields the protein CASSFVPAYNEQYF.